This T cell receptor (beta chain) was captured in a study of immune characteristics of hereditary and idiopathic chronic pancreatitis. Broadly, across the study: The study examined local immune cells and TCRbeta repertoires in the pancreas in hereditary and idiopathic chronic pancreatitis, using control pancreases from organ donors for comparison. TCRbeta sequencing was performed on roughly five control pancreases, roughly seven hereditary chronic pancreatitis pancreases and about 6 idiopathic chronic pancreatitis pancreases. Minimal in vitro experimental manipulation of pancreas-infiltrating T cells was the reason the gDNA-based approach was selected. Study-wide findings and limitations: Hereditary and idiopathic chronic pancreatitis differed in Vbeta-Jbeta gene family usage, including TRBV10, TRBV19, TRBV23 and TRBV5. Both chronic pancreatitis groups showed significantly increased TCRbeta repertoire diversity and reduced clonality versus controls. Patient tissue was available only at the time of TPIAT, so disease duration differences may have influenced immune findings. Numbers of productive TCR rearrangements correlated positively with disease severity scores among approximately 13 chronic pancreatitis patients. The study did not include chronic pancreatitis caused by alcohol use.

The receptor library was made with the immunoSEQ multiplex PCR assay. The TCRbeta CDR3 region and neighboring sequences were amplified from pancreatic genomic DNA and then sequenced. As for the authors' bioinformatics: Repertoire diversity was assessed as a mean normalized Shannon-Wiener index, and productive clonality and productive rearrangement counts were also measured. The nonparametric Mann-Whitney U test was used to compare repertoire metrics between controls and chronic pancreatitis. A shared clonotype was defined as a CDR3beta sequence with the same amino acid composition and length across subjects. TCRdb retrieved this table from immuneACCESS and kept in-frame rearrangements only. Not all clones are present; in checked studies, unresolved V genes account for under half, and no reason is known for the remainder. D and trimming were read from the DNA, whereas the V and J calls and clone size are those reported in that table. The sample table lists about 6,000 clones, around 75% of them with a count of one. 7.3% of the sample goes to the ten largest clones.

Patients undergoing total pancreatectomy with islet autotransplantation (TPIAT) were the source of the chronic pancreatitis pancreas tissue. None of the chronic pancreatitis patients included in the study had a known history of diabetes. For TCRbeta sequencing, genomic DNA was extracted directly from bulk pancreas tissue without sorting T cells. Pancreas tissues from patients and organ donors were collected consecutively at two US centers. Relative to germline, V is 3 bases shorter and J is 3 bases shorter, with 8 bases between their ends. Counted from cysteine to phenylalanine, this CDR3 has 13 amino acids. Only the CDR3 DNA stays, 39 bases, in frame from base 1. About this clone: Its antigen is still unknown. No much larger clonotype is one base removed from it; base qualities were not supplied.

Specimen: pancreas tissue with hereditary chronic pancreatitis. The origin of this receptor is a human donor with chronic pancreatitis. The chain joins TRBV12-3 or TRBV12-4 to TRBJ1-1; the D gene cannot be named for sure. CDR3 loop: CASSFQAHTEAFF. The DNA reads as follows: TGTGCCAGCAGTTTCCAGGCTCACACTGAAGCTTTCTTT.